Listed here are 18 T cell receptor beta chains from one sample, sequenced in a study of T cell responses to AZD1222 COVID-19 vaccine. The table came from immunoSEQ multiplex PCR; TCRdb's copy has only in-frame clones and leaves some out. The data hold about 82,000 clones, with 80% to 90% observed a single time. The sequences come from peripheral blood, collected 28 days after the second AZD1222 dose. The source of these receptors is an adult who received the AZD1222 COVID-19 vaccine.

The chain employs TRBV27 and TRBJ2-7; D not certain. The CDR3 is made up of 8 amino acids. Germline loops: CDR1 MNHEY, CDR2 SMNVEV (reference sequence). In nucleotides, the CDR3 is TGTGCCAGCAGTTTAACGGACGTC. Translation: CASSLTDV.

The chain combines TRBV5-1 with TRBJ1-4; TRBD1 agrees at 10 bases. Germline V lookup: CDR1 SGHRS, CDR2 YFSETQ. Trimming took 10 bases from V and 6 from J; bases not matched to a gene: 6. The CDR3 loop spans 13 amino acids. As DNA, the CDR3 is TGCGCCCGTCTCGGACAGGGGGATGAAAAACTGTTTTTT. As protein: CARLGQGDEKLFF.

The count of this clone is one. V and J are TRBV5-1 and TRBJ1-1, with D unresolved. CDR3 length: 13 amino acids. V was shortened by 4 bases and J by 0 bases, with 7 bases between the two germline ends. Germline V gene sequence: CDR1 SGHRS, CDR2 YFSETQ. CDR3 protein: CASSTGVNTEAFF. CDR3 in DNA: TGCGCCAGCAGCACTGGCGTGAACACTGAAGCTTTCTTT.

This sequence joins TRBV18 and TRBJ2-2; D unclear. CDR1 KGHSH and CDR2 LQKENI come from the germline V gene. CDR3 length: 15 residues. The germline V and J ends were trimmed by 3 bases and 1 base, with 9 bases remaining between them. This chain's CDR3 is CASSPPGWNTGELFF. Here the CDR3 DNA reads TGTGCCAGCTCACCGCCCGGGTGGAACACCGGGGAGCTGTTTTTT.

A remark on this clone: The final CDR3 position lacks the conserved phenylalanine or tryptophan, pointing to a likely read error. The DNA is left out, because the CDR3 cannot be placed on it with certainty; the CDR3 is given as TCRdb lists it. The CDR3 sequence: CASSERTGSPGYV. The rearrangement uses TRBV10-2 and TRBJ1-2; the DNA was not used to check the table's D call, TRBD1. The CDR3 comprises 13 residues, both ends counted. Germline assignment: CDR1 WSHSY and CDR2 SAAADI.

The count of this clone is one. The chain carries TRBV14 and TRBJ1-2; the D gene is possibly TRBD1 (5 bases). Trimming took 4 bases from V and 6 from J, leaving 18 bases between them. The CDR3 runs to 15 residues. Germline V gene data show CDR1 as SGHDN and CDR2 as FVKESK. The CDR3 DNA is TGTGCCAGCAGCCTAAATCAGAGGGACCGAGATGGCTACACCTTC. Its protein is CASSLNQRDRDGYTF.

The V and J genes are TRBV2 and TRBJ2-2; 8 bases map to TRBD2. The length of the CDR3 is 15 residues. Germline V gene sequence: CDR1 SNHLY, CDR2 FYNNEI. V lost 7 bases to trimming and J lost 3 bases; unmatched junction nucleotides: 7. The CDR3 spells CASTESGRHTGELFF. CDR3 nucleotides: TGTGCCAGCACAGAGAGCGGGAGACACACCGGGGAGCTGTTTTTT.

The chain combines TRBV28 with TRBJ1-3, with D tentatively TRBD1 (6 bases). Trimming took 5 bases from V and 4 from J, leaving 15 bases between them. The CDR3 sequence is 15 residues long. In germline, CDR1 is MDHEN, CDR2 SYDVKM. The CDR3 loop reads CASSDAGASGNTIYF. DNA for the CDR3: TGTGCCAGCAGTGACGCAGGGGCTTCGGGAAACACCATATATTTT.

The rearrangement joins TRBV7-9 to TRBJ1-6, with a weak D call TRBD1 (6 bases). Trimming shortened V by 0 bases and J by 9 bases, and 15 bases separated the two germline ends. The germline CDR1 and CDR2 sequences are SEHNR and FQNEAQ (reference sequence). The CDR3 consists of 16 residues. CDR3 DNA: TGTGCCAGCAGCTTAGCGGGTACAGGGCAGGGTTCACCCCTCCACTTT. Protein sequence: CASSLAGTGQGSPLHF.

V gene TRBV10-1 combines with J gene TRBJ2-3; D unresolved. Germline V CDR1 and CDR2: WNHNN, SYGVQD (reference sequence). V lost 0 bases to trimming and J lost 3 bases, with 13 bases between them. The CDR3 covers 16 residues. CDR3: CASSESPYMGTDTQYF. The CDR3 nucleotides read TGCGCCAGCAGTGAGTCACCGTATATGGGAACAGATACGCAGTATTTT.

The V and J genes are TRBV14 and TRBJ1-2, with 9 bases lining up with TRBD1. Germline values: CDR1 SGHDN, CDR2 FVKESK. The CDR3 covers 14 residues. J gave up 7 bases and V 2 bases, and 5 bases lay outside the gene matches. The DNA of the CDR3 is TGTGCCAGCAGCCAAACAGGGGGCGTCGGTGGCTACACCTTC. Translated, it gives CASSQTGGVGGYTF.

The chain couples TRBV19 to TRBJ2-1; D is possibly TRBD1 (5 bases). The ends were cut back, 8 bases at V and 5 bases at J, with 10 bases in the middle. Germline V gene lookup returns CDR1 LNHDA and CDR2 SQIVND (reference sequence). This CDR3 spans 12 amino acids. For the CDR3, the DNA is TGTGCCAGTTTGGACACGAACAATGAGCAGTTCTTC. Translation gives CASLDTNNEQFF.

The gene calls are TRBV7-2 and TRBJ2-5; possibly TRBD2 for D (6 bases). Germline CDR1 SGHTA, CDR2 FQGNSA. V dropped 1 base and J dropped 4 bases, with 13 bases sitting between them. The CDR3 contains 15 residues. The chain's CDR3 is CASSLGGGISETQYF. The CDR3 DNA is TGTGCCAGCAGCTTAGGAGGCGGGATATCAGAGACCCAGTACTTC.

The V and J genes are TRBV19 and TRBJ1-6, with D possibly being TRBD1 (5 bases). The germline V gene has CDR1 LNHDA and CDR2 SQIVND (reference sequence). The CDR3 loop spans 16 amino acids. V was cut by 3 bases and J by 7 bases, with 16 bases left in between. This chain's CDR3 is CASSIQGGGSNSPLHF. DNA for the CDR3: TGTGCCAGTAGTATCCAGGGAGGAGGCTCAAATTCACCCCTCCACTTT.

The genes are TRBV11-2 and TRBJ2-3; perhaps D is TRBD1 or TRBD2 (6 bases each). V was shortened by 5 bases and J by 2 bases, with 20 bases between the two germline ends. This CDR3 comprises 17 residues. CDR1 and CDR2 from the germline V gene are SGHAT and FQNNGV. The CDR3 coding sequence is TGTGCCAGCAGCACTGGGGACGGGGGCGAATCCACAGATACGCAGTATTTT. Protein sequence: CASSTGDGGESTDTQYF.

CDR3 loop: CASSDRAREQFF. In DNA, the CDR3 is TGTGCCAGCAGTGACAGGGCTCGTGAGCAGTTCTTC. This chain uses TRBV2 with TRBJ2-1, with D possibly TRBD1 on 5 matching bases. CDR1 SNHLY and CDR2 FYNNEI come from the germline V gene. CDR3 size: 12 residues. V lost 3 bases to trimming and J lost 9 bases, with 9 bases between them.

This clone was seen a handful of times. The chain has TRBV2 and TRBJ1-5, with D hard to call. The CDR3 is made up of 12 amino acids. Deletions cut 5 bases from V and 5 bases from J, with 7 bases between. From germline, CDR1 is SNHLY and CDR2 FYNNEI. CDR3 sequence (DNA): TGTGCCAGCAGTTTACGGGATCAGCCCCAGCATTTT. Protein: CASSLRDQPQHF. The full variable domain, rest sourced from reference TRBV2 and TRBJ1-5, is EPEVTQTPSHQVTQMGQEVILRCVPISNHLYFYWYRQILGQKVEFLVSFYNNEISEKSEIFDDQFSVERPDGSNFTLKIRSTKLEDSAMYFCASSLRDQPQHFGDGTRLSIL.

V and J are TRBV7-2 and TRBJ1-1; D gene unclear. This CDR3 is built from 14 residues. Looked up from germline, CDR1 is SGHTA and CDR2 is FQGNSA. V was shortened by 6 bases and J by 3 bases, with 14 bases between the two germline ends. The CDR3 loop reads CASRLPGFYTEAFF. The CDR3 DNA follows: TGTGCCAGCAGATTACCGGGGTTCTACACTGAAGCTTTCTTT.